This entry lists 12 T cell receptor beta chains sequenced from one sample in a study of long-term antiretroviral therapy in people with HIV. Version v3.0 of the immunoSEQ assay ran at survey level. Sequencing was performed with immunoSEQ multiplex PCR; in TCRdb, only in-frame clones are kept and a portion is missing. The profile shows about 24,000 clones, approximately 86% of them singletons. Sample: unsorted PBMCs, taken 1.2 years after starting antiretroviral therapy. These receptors all come from a man between 50 and 59 years old with HIV.

This sequence joins TRBV15 and TRBJ2-7; 9 bases fit TRBD2. This CDR3 contains 16 residues. Germline CDR1 and CDR2: LNHNV and YYDKDF (reference sequence). The ends lost 3 bases at V and 2 bases at J; junction bases unmatched: 8. The CDR3 sequence: CATSSEGSGGTYEQYF. The CDR3 nucleotides read TGTGCCACCAGCAGCGAAGGGAGCGGGGGGACCTACGAGCAGTACTTC.

Comment on this clone: One end of the junction is discordant with germline, which a read error may explain. The J gene is TRBJ2-2, the V gene TRBV19, with D perhaps being TRBD1 or TRBD2 (6 bases each). The CDR3 contains 17 residues. Germline values: CDR1 LNHDA, CDR2 SQIVND (reference sequence). CDR3 region: CASSIFHRGGNPGELFF. CDR3 bases: TGTGCCAGTAGTATCTTCCATAGAGGGGGGAACCCCGGGGAGCTGTTTTTT.

This chain links TRBV4-1 with TRBJ1-5; D unresolved. The CDR3 has 17 amino acids. CDR1 is MGHRA, CDR2 YSYEKL, per germline. V lost 5 bases and J 5 bases, leaving 22 bases between the germline ends. CDR3 sequence reads: CASSYQAGARRDQPQHF. CDR3 DNA sequence: TGCGCCAGCAGCTACCAGGCAGGAGCCCGAAGGGATCAGCCCCAGCATTTT.

This rearrangement joins TRBV28 to TRBJ1-1; D perhaps matches TRBD1 (5 bases). The V and J ends lost 3 bases and 5 bases respectively, with 10 bases between them. CDR3 length: 13 residues. CDR1 MDHEN and CDR2 SYDVKM come from the germline V gene. In DNA form, the CDR3 reads TGTGCCAGCAGTTTCTTGGGGGGGACTGAAGCTTTCTTT. Translating it yields CASSFLGGTEAFF.

The chain couples TRBV10-2 to TRBJ2-1; D is possibly TRBD2 (7 bases). V lost 2 bases, J lost 1 base, and 9 bases lay in between. This CDR3 is built from 15 residues. Germline-derived CDR1 and CDR2 are WSHSY and SAAADI. The CDR3 is CASSEEGGSYNEQFF. In nucleotides, the CDR3 is TGCGCCAGCAGTGAGGAGGGGGGGTCCTACAATGAGCAGTTCTTC.

This sequence joins TRBV4-1 and TRBJ2-5, with 7 bases aligning to TRBD2. Trimming at V came to 4 bases and at J to 5 bases, leaving 16 bases not matched to a gene. There are 17 residues in the CDR3. Germline-derived CDR1 and CDR2 are MGHRA and YSYEKL. Here the CDR3 DNA reads TGCGCCAGCAGCCTTAAATTTGGCGGGGGAGTCTCGGAGACCCAGTACTTC. Translation gives CASSLKFGGGVSETQYF.

This clone was seen just once. The chain recombines TRBV6-4 with TRBJ1-2, with D possibly matching TRBD1 (5 bases). This CDR3 spans 13 amino acids. Looked up from germline, CDR1 is MRHNA and CDR2 is SNTAGT. Trimming pared 8 bases from V and 5 bases from J, leaving 15 bases between. The CDR3 DNA is TGTGCCAGCCGAGGGGACGGAAGATATGGCTACACCTTC. Protein sequence: CASRGDGRYGYTF.

Regarding this clone: The sample holds other DNA sequences that translate to the same CDR3. J is TRBJ2-7 and V is TRBV5-6; 7 positions match TRBD1. V was pared by 0 bases and J by 1 base, with 1 base of the junction left unmatched. CDR1 is SGHDT, CDR2 YYEEEE, per germline. The CDR3 consists of 14 residues. CDR3: CASSLAQGSYEQYF. Written as DNA, the CDR3 is TGTGCCAGCAGCTTGGCACAGGGGTCCTACGAGCAGTACTTC.

The chain employs TRBV18 and TRBJ2-3; D remains unclear. Germline loops: CDR1 KGHSH, CDR2 LQKENI. The CDR3 loop spans 18 amino acids. V lost 2 bases and J 0 bases, leaving 18 bases between the germline ends. The CDR3 DNA reads TGTGCCAGCTCACCAAGCCAGCTGAATTCCCCTAGCACAGATACGCAGTATTTT. Translating gives CASSPSQLNSPSTDTQYF.

This chain joins TRBV4-3 and TRBJ2-7; D may match TRBD1 or TRBD2 (6 bases each). Germline values: CDR1 LGHNA, CDR2 YSLEER. V was shortened by 4 bases and J by 0 bases, with 13 bases between the two germline ends. The CDR3 length is 15 residues. DNA for the CDR3: TGCGCCAGCAGCCCCGTGGGGGGCAGCTCCTACGAGCAGTACTTC. Translation: CASSPVGGSSYEQYF.

The V call is TRBV5-6, the J call TRBJ2-3; tentatively, D is TRBD1 (6 bases). The CDR3 is 14 amino acids. Trimming removed 2 bases at V and 2 bases at J, with 9 bases between. Germline loops: CDR1 SGHDT, CDR2 YYEEEE. The CDR3 DNA reads TGTGCCAGCAGCTTCCAGGGGAACACAGATACGCAGTATTTT. Its protein product is CASSFQGNTDTQYF.

The chain couples TRBV7-2 to TRBJ2-7, with 9 bases lining up with TRBD1. This CDR3 contains 17 residues. The V and J ends lost 4 bases and 2 bases, in that order; junction bases with no gene match: 12. The germline gives CDR1 SGHTA, CDR2 FQGNSA. CDR3 sequence reads: CASSSRGTGGPPYEQYF. The DNA of the CDR3 is TGTGCCAGCAGCTCAAGGGGCACAGGGGGCCCCCCCTACGAGCAGTACTTC.